The sequence of this T cell receptor beta chain was determined in a study of blood T cell repertoires in COVID-19. Study details: The samples span acute and convalescent COVID-19 from the United States, Italy and Spain. The cDNA or gDNA used as material had been derived from T cells, B-cell-depleted T cells, or PBMCs.

This CDR3 has 13 amino acids. Trimming removed 2 bases from V and 8 bases from J, with 7 bases in between. In the authors' workflow: Estimation of nucleated cell counts relied on the amplification of reference gene primers. TCRdb's table, derived via immunoSEQ multiplex PCR, lists solely in-frame clones and lacks some. The V and J calls and clone size come from that table; D and trimming were worked out from the DNA. The sample shows 60,000 to 80,000 clones, more than 80% of them seen only once. The chain combines TRBV12-3 or TRBV12-4 with TRBJ1-6; perhaps TRBD1 as D (5 bases). The receptor comes from a middle-aged woman with acute COVID-19. The sample comprised PBMCs or T cells enriched from blood (not recorded which). CDR3 sequence: CASSLLGHSPLHF. The CDR3 DNA reads TGTGCCAGCAGTTTATTGGGGCATTCACCCCTCCACTTT.